The 20 T cell receptor beta chains listed next were all sequenced from one sample in a study of identical twins. TCRdb processed the 5' RACE reads anew with MiXCR; each CDR3 protein has one entry. The sample records about 520,000 distinct CDR3 sequences, around 20% being singletons. The sample was also reused in another study, on T cells expressing NK-cell markers.

The specimen was CD4+ T cells sorted from blood. The receptor set was obtained from a young woman in good health.

This clonotype occurred a few times. This chain links TRBV29-1 with TRBJ2-3; no clear D. Looked up from germline, CDR1 is SQVTM and CDR2 is ANQGSEA. Trimming took 6 bases from V and 4 from J, leaving 11 bases between them. CDR3 length equals 12 residues. In DNA, the CDR3 is TGCAGCGTCCGTTGGAAGTCAGATACGCAGTATTTT. Its protein is CSVRWKSDTQYF.

This chain uses TRBV5-4 with TRBJ2-3; TRBD2 matches at 11 bases. With V trimmed by 4 bases and J by 13 bases, 8 bases remained unmatched. This CDR3 has 13 residues. The germline V gene encodes CDR1 SGHNT and CDR2 YYREEE (reference sequence). The CDR3 bases are TGTGCCAGCAGCAATAGCGGGAGGGGCCAGGAGTATTTT. It yields the protein CASSNSGRGQEYF.

This clonotype has a handful of counts. The CDR3, as DNA: TGTGCCAGCAGTCCCCCCCTGGGTGGCTACACCTTC. Translating it yields CASSPPLGGYTF. The J gene is TRBJ1-2, the V gene TRBV6-5, with unresolved D. V lost 5 bases, J lost 7 bases, and 11 bases lay in between. The CDR3 is 12 amino acids. Germline-derived CDR1 and CDR2 are MNHEY and SVGAGI.

The genes are TRBV12-3 or TRBV12-4 and TRBJ1-5; no clear D gene. The CDR3 loop spans 14 amino acids. V was cut by 5 bases and J by 0 bases, with 8 bases left in between. The CDR3 is CASSRTDSNQPQHF. CDR3 sequence (DNA): TGTGCCAGCAGTAGAACCGATAGCAATCAGCCCCAGCATTTT.

This clonotype turned up a few times. V usage is TRBV6-2 or TRBV6-3 and J usage is TRBJ1-4, with D possibly matching TRBD1 (6 bases). The CDR3 contains 14 residues. CDR1 is MNHEY and CDR2 is SVGEGT in the germline V gene. Trimming stripped 7 bases from V and 10 bases from J, with 19 bases between. The DNA for the CDR3 is TGTGCCAGCACCCAACGGGACAACATTTTAAAACTGTTTTTT. This encodes CASTQRDNILKLFF.

The chain combines TRBV20-1 with TRBJ2-5, with D maybe TRBD2 (6 bases). In germline, CDR1 is DFQATT, CDR2 SNEGSKA (reference sequence). The CDR3 extends over 13 amino acids. Trimming cost V 5 bases and J 7 bases, with 17 bases left between them. CDR3 residues: CSAPLADSGTQYF. Here the CDR3 DNA reads TGCAGTGCTCCCTTAGCGGACTCGGGGACCCAGTACTTC.

This clonotype was seen a handful of times. The chain links TRBV27 to TRBJ1-2, with D possibly TRBD1 on 5 matching bases. V gave up 5 bases and J gave up 5 bases, with 15 bases separating them. Germline-derived CDR1 and CDR2 are MNHEY and SMNVEV (reference sequence). The CDR3 has 14 residues. DNA for the CDR3: TGTGCCAGCAGTCCAATCGACAGAGTATATGGCTACACCTTC. Its protein product is CASSPIDRVYGYTF.

The table lists this clonotype with many counts. The chain combines TRBV29-1 with TRBJ1-1; D gene uncertain. The CDR3 consists of 11 residues. V dropped 3 bases and J dropped 10 bases, with 12 bases sitting between them. Germline CDR1 reads SQVTM; CDR2 reads ANQGSEA. The CDR3 DNA is TGCAGCGTTGACGGGAATACCGGAGCTTTCTTT. This gives the protein CSVDGNTGAFF.

This clonotype has just a few counts. V and J are TRBV29-1 and TRBJ2-2; D may be TRBD1 (6 bases). Germline lookup yields CDR1 SQVTM and CDR2 ANQGSEA. Deletions cut 2 bases from V and 7 bases from J, with 14 bases between. The length of the CDR3 is 14 residues. CDR3 bases: TGCAGCGTTGAAATTGGGGGCTTGAACGGGGAGCTGTTTTTT. Its protein product is CSVEIGGLNGELFF.

A single count supports this clonotype. The gene calls are TRBV20-1 and TRBJ2-7; D is possibly TRBD1 (5 bases). Trimming removed 6 bases at V and 2 bases at J, with 14 bases between. Germline assignment: CDR1 DFQATT and CDR2 SNEGSKA (reference sequence). The CDR3 runs 13 residues. This CDR3 is CSAWGDGPYEQYF. CDR3 nucleotides: TGCAGTGCCTGGGGCGACGGCCCCTACGAGCAGTACTTC.

This clonotype has at least ten counts. The rearrangement joins TRBV7-2 to TRBJ2-1, with D maybe TRBD2 (7 bases). Trimming cost V 0 bases and J 13 bases, with 13 bases left between them. This CDR3 has 13 residues. Germline loops: CDR1 SGHTA, CDR2 FQGNSA. CDR3 DNA: TGTGCCAGCAGCTTAGCGGCGGGGGCATTTCAGTTCTTC. Translating gives CASSLAAGAFQFF.

J is TRBJ2-5 and V is TRBV12-3 or TRBV12-4; no reliable D call. The CDR3 is made up of 14 amino acids. V shed 5 bases and J shed 0 bases, with 10 bases lying between them. The chain's CDR3 is CASSRRTDQETQYF. The CDR3 DNA reads as TGTGCCAGCAGTCGTCGGACCGACCAAGAGACCCAGTACTTC.

The chain links TRBV3-1 to TRBJ2-7; D is possibly TRBD2 (5 bases). The V end was cut by 1 base, the J end by 3 bases, with 13 bases between. The CDR3 loop spans 15 amino acids. In germline, CDR1 is LGHDT, CDR2 YNNKEL (reference sequence). The CDR3 DNA reads TGTGCCAGCAGCCAAGGACTACCCCTGAGCTACGAGCAGTACTTC. Its protein is CASSQGLPLSYEQYF.

The V gene is TRBV7-9, the J gene TRBJ2-1; unclear D gene. The germline gives CDR1 SEHNR, CDR2 FQNEAQ (reference sequence). The V end lost 2 bases, the J end lost 8 bases, and 10 bases lay between the germline ends. The CDR3 is 13 residues long. The CDR3 sequence is CASSLFEVDEQFF. In DNA form, the CDR3 reads TGTGCCAGCAGCTTATTTGAAGTCGATGAGCAGTTCTTC.

The rearrangement joins TRBV3-1 to TRBJ2-7; 7 nucleotides agree with TRBD2. Germline V lookup: CDR1 LGHDT, CDR2 YNNKEL (reference sequence). V lost 4 bases to trimming and J lost 2 bases; unmatched junction nucleotides: 8. CDR3 length: 15 residues. Here the CDR3 reads CASSLAGGRPYEQYF. CDR3 nucleotide sequence: TGTGCCAGCAGCCTGGCGGGCGGGAGACCCTACGAGCAGTACTTC.

The chain is built from TRBV20-1 and TRBJ2-1; D is unclear. V shed 1 base and J shed 3 bases, with 10 bases lying between them. Germline V gene lookup returns CDR1 DFQATT and CDR2 SNEGSKA (reference sequence). The CDR3 covers 14 residues. CDR3 bases: TGCAGTGCTAGAGCCCACTCGAGCTACAATGAGCAGTTCTTC. The encoded protein is CSARAHSSYNEQFF.

This clonotype showed up just once. This rearrangement joins TRBV29-1 to TRBJ2-1, with TRBD1 matching over 9 bases. This CDR3 comprises 15 residues. The V gene's germline CDR1 is SQVTM and CDR2 ANQGSEA. The junction had 13 bases not matched to a gene; V was cut back by 5 bases and J by 8 bases. The CDR3 sequence: CSVWGRWDRADEQFF. In DNA form, the CDR3 reads TGCAGCGTTTGGGGCCGTTGGGACAGGGCTGATGAGCAGTTCTTC.

The genes are TRBV12-3 or TRBV12-4 and TRBJ1-4; tentatively, D is TRBD1 (5 bases). V dropped 4 bases and J dropped 4 bases, with 10 bases sitting between them. The CDR3 spans 14 residues. CDR3 nucleotide sequence: TGTGCCAGCAGTTCAGGGTGGGGTAATGAAAAACTGTTTTTT. This codes for CASSSGWGNEKLFF.

V gene TRBV14 combines with J gene TRBJ1-2, with no clear D. This CDR3 is built from 12 residues. Germline CDR1 and CDR2: SGHDN and FVKESK. Trimming took off 2 bases at V and 5 bases at J, with 6 bases between the two ends. CDR3 sequence: CASSQLKYGYTF. DNA for the CDR3: TGTGCCAGCAGCCAATTAAAGTATGGCTACACCTTC.

This clonotype has only a few counts. The rearrangement uses TRBV3-1 and TRBJ2-1; TRBD1 aligns across 11 bases. This CDR3 comprises 15 residues. V dropped 6 bases and J dropped 3; count of bases not matched to a gene: 4. Germline V lookup: CDR1 LGHDT, CDR2 YNNKEL (reference sequence). CDR3 region: CASRDGTGGYNEQFF. The DNA for the CDR3 is TGTGCCAGCAGGGACGGGACAGGGGGCTACAATGAGCAGTTCTTC.